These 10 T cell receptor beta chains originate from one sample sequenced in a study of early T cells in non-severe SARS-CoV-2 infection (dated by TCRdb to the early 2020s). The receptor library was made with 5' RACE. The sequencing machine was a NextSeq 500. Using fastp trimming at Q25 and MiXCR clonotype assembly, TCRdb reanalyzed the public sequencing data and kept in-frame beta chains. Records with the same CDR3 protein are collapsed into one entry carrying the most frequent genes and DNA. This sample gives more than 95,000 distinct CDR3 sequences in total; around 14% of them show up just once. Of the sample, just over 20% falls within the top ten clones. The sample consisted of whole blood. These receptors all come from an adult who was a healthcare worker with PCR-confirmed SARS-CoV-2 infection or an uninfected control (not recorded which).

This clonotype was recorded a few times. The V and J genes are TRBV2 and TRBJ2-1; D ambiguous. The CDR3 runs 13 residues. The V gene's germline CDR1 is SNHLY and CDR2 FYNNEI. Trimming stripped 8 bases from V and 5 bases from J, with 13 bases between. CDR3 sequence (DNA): TGTGCCAGCGGAAGGGTACGAAACAATGAGCAGTTCTTC. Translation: CASGRVRNNEQFF.

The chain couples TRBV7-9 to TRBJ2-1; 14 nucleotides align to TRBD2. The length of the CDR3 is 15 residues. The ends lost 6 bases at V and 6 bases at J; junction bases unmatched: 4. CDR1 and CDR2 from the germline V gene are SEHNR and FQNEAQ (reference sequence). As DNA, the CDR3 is TGTGCCAGCAGTGCCGGGACTAGCGGGGGCAATGAGCAGTTCTTC. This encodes CASSAGTSGGNEQFF.

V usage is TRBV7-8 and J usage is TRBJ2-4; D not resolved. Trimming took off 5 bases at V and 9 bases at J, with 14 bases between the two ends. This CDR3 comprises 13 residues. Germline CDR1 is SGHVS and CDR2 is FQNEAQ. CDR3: CASSVSAAGIQYF. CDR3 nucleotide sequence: TGTGCCAGCAGCGTTTCTGCGGCAGGCATTCAGTACTTC.

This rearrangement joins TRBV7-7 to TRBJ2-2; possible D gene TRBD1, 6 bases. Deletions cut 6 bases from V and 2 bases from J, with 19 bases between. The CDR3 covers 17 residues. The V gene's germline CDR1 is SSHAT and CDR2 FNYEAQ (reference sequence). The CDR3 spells CASSLNEDRVNTGELFF. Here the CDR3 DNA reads TGTGCCAGCAGTCTCAATGAGGACAGAGTTAACACCGGGGAGCTGTTTTTT.

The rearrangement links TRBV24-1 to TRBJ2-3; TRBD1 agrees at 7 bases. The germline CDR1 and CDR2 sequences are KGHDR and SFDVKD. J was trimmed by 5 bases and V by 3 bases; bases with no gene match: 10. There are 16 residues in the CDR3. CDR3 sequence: CATSDPGQTGKDTQYF. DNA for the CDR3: TGTGCCACCAGTGATCCGGGACAGACGGGGAAAGATACGCAGTATTTT.

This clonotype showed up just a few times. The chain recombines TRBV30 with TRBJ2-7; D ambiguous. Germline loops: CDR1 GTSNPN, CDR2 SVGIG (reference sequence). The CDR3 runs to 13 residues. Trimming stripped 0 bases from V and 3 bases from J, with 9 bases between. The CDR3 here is CAWSVSGFYEQYF. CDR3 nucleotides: TGTGCCTGGAGTGTTTCGGGTTTCTACGAGCAGTACTTC.

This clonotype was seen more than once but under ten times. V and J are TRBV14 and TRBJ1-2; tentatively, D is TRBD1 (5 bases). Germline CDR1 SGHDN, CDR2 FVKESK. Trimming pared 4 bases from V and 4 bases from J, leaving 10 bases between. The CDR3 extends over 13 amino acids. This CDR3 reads CASSLSQGYGYTF. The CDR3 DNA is TGTGCCAGCAGCCTTAGTCAGGGCTATGGCTACACCTTC.

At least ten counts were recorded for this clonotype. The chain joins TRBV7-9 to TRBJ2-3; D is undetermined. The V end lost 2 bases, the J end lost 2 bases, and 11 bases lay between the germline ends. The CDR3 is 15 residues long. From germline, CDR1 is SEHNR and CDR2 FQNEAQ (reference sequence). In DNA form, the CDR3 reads TGTGCCAGCAGCTTAAATGGCCTAGACACAGATACGCAGTATTTT. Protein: CASSLNGLDTDTQYF.

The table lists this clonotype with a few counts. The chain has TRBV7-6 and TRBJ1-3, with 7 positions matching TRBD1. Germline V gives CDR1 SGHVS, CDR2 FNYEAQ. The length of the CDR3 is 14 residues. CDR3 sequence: CATREGAIGNTIYF. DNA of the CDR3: TGTGCTACGAGAGAGGGGGCTATCGGAAACACCATATATTTT.

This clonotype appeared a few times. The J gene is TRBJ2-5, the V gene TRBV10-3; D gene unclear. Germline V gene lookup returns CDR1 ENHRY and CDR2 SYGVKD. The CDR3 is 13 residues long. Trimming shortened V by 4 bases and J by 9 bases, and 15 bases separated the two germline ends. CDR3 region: CAISGAIVKAQYF. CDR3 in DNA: TGTGCCATCAGTGGGGCGATAGTCAAGGCCCAGTACTTC.